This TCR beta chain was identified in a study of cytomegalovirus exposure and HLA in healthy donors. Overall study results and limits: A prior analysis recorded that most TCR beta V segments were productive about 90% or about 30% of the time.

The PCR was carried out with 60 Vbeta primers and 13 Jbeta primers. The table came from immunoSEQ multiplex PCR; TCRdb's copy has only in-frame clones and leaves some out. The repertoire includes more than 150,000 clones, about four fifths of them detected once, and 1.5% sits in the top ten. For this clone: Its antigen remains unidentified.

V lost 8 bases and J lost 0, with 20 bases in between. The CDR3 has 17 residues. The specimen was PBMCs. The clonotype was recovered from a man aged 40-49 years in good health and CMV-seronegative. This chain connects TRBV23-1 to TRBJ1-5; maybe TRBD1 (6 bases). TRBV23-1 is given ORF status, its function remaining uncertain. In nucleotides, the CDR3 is TGCGCCAGCGGAGGGGGGGAGGGGAGCTATAGCAATCAGCCCCAGCATTTT. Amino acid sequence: CASGGGEGSYSNQPQHF.